This entry is about one TCR beta chain. Original processing notes: Reference gene primer amplification in the assay estimated nucleated cell counts. Data came from immunoSEQ multiplex PCR; TCRdb stores just in-frame clones and leaves some out. V, J and clone size derive from that table, while D and trimming were established from the DNA sequence. Among approximately 330,000 clones listed, roughly 90% were seen once. This sample stems from a study of blood T cell repertoires in COVID-19. Study context: Acute-phase and convalescent COVID-19 samples originated in the United States, Italy and Spain. Sources were T cells, B-cell-depleted T cells, or PBMCs; the material itself was cDNA or gDNA.

Sequences were obtained from peripheral blood. The receptor's source is a man between 25 and 39 years old with COVID-19, enrolled during active disease.

CDR3 coding DNA: TGCGCCAGCTGTCCTAGCGGGAATAGAGAGACCCAGTACTTC. The encoded protein is CASCPSGNRETQYF. The rearrangement joins TRBV5-1 to TRBJ2-5, with TRBD2 matching over 9 bases. Germline CDR1 reads SGHRS; CDR2 reads YFSETQ. The CDR3 contains 14 residues. With V trimmed by 7 bases and J by 4 bases, 8 bases remained unmatched.